This T cell receptor beta chain appears in the sequencing data of a study of T cells in Graves' hyperthyroidism and ophthalmopathy. Trimming removed 7 bases from V and 2 bases from J, with 31 bases in between. The CDR3 consists of 20 residues. Per germline, CDR1 MDHEN and CDR2 SYDVKM. RNA transcripts yielded amplified TCR beta CDR3 regions. During a first-round RT-PCR of the TCR CDR3, the HTBI primer set was used. A single record per CDR3 protein comes from TCRdb applying MiXCR to the multiplex PCR reads. The sample has approximately 400,000 distinct CDR3 sequences; 15% to 19% are singletons. Study observations and caveats: Patients with ophthalmopathy were separated from those with stable hyperthyroidism by a 13 V-J model.

This clonotype occurred many times. The antigen is undetermined. The chain is built from TRBV28 and TRBJ2-3, with D perhaps given as TRBD1 or TRBD2 (6 bases each). This TCR derives from a woman younger than 35 with Graves' hyperthyroidism. The sample consisted of blood. CDR3 amino acids: CASTPPLGQFAGTHTDTQYF. CDR3 DNA sequence: TGTGCCAGCACTCCACCCCTGGGGCAGTTTGCGGGGACACACACAGATACGCAGTATTTT.